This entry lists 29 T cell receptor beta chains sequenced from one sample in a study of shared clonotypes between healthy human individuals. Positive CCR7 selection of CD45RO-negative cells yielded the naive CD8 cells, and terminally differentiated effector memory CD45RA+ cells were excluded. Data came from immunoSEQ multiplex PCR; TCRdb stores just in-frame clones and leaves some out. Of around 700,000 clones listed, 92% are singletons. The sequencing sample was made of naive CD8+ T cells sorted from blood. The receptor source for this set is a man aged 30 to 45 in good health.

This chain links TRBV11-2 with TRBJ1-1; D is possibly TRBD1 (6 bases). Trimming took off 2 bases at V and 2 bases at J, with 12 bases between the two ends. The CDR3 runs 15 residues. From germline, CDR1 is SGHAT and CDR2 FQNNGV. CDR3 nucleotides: TGTGCCAGCAGCTTATTGGGACACCTCAACACTGAAGCTTTCTTT. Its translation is CASSLLGHLNTEAFF.

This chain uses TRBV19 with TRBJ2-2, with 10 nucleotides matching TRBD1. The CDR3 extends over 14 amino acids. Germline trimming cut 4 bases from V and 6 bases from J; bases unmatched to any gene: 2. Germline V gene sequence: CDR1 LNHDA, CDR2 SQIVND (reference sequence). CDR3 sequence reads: CASSKTGGSGELFF. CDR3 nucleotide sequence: TGTGCCAGTAGTAAGACAGGGGGCTCCGGGGAGCTGTTTTTT.

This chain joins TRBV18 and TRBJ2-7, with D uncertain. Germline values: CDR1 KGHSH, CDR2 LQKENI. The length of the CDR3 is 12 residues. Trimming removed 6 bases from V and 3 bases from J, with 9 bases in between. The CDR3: CASSLDNYEQYF. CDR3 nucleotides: TGTGCCAGCTCCCTAGACAACTACGAGCAGTACTTC.

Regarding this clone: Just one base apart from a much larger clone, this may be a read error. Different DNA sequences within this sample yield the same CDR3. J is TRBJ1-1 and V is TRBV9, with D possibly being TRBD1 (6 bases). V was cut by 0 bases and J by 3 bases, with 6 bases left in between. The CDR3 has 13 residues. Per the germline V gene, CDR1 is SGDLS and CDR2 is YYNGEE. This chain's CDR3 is CASSVGGHTEAFF. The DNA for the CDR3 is TGTGCCAGCAGCGTAGGGGGGCACACTGAAGCTTTCTTT.

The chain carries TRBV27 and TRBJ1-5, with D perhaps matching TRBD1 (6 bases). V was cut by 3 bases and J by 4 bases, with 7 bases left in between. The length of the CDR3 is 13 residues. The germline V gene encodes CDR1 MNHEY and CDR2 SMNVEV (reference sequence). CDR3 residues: CASSFQGNQPQHF. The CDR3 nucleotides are TGTGCCAGCAGTTTCCAGGGGAATCAGCCCCAGCATTTT.

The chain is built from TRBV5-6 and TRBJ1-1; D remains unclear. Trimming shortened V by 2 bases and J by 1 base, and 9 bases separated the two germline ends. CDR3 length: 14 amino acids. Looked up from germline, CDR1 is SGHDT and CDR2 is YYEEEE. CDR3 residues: CASSFGRGNTEAFF. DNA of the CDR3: TGTGCCAGCAGCTTTGGGCGGGGGAACACTGAAGCTTTCTTT.

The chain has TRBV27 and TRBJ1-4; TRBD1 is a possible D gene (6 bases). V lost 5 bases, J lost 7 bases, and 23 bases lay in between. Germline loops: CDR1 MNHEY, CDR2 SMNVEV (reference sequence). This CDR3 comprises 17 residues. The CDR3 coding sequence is TGTGCCAGCAGTCCGCTCACAGGGCTTGGGGGGAGTGAAAAACTGTTTTTT. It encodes CASSPLTGLGGSEKLFF.

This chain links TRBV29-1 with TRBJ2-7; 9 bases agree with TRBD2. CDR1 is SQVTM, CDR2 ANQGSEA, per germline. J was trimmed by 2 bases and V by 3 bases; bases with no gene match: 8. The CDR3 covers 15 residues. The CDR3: CSVDGLAGRAYEQYF. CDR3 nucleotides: TGCAGCGTTGACGGGCTAGCGGGGAGGGCCTACGAGCAGTACTTC.

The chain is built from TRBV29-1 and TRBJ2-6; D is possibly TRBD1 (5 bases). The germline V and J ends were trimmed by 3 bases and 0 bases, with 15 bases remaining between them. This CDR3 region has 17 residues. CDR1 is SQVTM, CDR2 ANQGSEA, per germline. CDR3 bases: TGCAGCGTTGAGGGGCCCGATGCAACCTCTGGGGCCAACGTCCTGACTTTC. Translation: CSVEGPDATSGANVLTF.

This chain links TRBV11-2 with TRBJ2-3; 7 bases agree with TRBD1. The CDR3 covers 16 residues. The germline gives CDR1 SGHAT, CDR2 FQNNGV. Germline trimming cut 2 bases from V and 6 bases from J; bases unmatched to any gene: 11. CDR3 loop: CASSLSFEGAEDTQYF. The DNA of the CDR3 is TGTGCCAGCAGCTTATCCTTTGAGGGGGCAGAGGATACGCAGTATTTT.

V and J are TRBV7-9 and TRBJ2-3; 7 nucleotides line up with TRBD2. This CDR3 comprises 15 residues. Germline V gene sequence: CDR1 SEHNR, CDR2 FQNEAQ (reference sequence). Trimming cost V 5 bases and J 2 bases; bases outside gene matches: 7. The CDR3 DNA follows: TGTGCCAGCAGCCCCCCAGCGGGAACCACAGATACGCAGTATTTT. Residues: CASSPPAGTTDTQYF.

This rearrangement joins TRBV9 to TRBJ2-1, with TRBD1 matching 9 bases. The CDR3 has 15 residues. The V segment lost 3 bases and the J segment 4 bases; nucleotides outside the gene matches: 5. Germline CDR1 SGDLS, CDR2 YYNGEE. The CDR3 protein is CASSDGTGPYNEQFF. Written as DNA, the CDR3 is TGTGCCAGCAGCGACGGGACAGGGCCTTACAATGAGCAGTTCTTC.

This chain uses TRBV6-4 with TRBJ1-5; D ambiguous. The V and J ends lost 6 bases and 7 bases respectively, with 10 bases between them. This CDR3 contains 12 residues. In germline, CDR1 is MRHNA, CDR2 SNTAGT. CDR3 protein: CASRGVRQPQHF. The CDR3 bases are TGTGCCAGCAGGGGAGTACGACAGCCCCAGCATTTT.

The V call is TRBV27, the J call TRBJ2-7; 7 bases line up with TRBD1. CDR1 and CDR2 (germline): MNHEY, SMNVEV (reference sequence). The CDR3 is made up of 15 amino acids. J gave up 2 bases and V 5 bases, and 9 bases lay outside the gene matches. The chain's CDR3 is CASSLRTGSPYEQYF. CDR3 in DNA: TGTGCCAGCAGTCTCAGGACAGGAAGCCCCTACGAGCAGTACTTC.

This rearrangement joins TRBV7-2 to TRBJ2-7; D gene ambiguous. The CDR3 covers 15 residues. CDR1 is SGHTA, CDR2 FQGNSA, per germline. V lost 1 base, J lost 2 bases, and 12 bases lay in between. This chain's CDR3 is CASSLDPALTYEQYF. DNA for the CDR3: TGTGCCAGCAGCTTAGATCCAGCGCTGACCTACGAGCAGTACTTC.

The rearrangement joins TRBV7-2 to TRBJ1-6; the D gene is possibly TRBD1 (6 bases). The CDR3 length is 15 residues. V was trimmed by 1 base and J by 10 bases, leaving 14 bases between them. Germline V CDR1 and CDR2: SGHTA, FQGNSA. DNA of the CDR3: TGTGCCAGCAGCTTAGGCCTGACACAGGGCTCACCCCTCCACTTT. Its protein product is CASSLGLTQGSPLHF.

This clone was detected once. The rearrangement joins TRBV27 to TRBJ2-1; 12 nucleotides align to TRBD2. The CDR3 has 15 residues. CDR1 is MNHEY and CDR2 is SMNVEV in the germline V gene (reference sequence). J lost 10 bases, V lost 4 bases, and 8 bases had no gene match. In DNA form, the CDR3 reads TGTGCCAGCAGTTCCGGGACTAGCGGGCCACTGGAGCAGTTCTTC. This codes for CASSSGTSGPLEQFF.

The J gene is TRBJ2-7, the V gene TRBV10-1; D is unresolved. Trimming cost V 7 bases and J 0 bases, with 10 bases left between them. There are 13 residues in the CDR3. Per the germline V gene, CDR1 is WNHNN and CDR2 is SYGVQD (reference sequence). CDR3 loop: CASKTEFSYEQYF. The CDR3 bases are TGCGCCAGCAAAACAGAATTCTCCTACGAGCAGTACTTC.

This CDR3 reads CASSWDGIEQYF. The CDR3 DNA sequence: TGCGCCAGCAGCTGGGACGGCATCGAGCAGTACTTC. This chain joins TRBV4-1 and TRBJ2-7; D tentatively fits TRBD1 or TRBD2 (5 bases each). The V end was cut by 5 bases, the J end by 6 bases, with 11 bases between. Germline values: CDR1 MGHRA, CDR2 YSYEKL. The CDR3 extends over 12 amino acids.

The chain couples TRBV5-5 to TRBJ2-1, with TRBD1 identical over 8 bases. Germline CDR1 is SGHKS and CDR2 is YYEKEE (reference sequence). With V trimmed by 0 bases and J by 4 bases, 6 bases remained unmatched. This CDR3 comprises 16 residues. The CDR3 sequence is CASSLEPGTGYNEQFF. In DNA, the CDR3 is TGTGCCAGCAGCTTGGAACCCGGGACAGGTTACAATGAGCAGTTCTTC.

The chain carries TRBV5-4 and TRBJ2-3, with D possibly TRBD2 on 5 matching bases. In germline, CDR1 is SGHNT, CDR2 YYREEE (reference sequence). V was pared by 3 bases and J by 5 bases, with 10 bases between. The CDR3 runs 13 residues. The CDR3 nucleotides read TGTGCCAGCAGCTCGACCGGGATAGATACGCAGTATTTT. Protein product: CASSSTGIDTQYF.

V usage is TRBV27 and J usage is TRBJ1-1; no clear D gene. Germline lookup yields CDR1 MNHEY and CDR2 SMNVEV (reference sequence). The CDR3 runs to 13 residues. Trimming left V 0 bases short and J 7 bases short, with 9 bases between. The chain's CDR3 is CASSLSAELEAFF. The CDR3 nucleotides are TGTGCCAGCAGTTTATCCGCCGAGCTTGAAGCTTTCTTT.

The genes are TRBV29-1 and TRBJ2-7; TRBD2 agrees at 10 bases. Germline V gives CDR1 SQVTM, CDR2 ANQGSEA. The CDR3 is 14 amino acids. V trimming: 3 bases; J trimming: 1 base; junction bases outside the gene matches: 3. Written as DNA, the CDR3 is TGCAGCGTTGAGGCTAGCGGGGGTTCCTACGAGCAGTACTTC. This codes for CSVEASGGSYEQYF.

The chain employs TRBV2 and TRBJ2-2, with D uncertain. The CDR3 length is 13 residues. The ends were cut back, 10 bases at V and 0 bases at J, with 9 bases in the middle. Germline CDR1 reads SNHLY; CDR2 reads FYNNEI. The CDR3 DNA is TGTGCCACGAGGACCACGAACACCGGGGAGCTGTTTTTT. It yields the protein CATRTTNTGELFF.

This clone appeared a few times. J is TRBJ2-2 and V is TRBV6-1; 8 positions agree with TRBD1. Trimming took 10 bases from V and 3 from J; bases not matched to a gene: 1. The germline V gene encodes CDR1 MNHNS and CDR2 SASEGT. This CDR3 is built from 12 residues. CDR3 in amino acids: CANRGDTGELFF. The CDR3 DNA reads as TGTGCCAACAGGGGGGACACCGGGGAGCTGTTTTTT.

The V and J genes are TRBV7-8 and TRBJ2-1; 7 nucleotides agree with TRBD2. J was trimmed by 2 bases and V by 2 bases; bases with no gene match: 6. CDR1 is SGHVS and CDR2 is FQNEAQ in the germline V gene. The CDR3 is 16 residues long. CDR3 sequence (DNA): TGTGCCAGCAGCTTACATAGGACTAGGGCCTACAATGAGCAGTTCTTC. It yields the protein CASSLHRTRAYNEQFF. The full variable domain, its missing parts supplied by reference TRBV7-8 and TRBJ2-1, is GAGVSQSPRYKVAKRGQDVALRCDPISGHVSLFWYQQALGQGPEFLTYFQNEAQLDKSGLPSDRFFAERPEGSVSTLKIQRTQQEDSAVYLCASSLHRTRAYNEQFFGPGTRLTVL.

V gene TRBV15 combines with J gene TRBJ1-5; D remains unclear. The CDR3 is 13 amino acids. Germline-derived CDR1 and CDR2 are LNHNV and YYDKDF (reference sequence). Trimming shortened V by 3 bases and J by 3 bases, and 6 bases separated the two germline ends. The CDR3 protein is CATSRSTNQPQHF. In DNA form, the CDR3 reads TGTGCCACCAGCAGGAGTACCAATCAGCCCCAGCATTTT.

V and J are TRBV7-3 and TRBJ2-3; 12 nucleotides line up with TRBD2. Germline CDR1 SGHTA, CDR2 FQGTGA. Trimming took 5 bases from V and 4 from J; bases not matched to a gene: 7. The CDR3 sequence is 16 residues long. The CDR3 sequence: CASSPGLAGTSDTQYF. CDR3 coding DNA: TGTGCCAGCAGCCCAGGACTAGCGGGGACCTCAGATACGCAGTATTTT.

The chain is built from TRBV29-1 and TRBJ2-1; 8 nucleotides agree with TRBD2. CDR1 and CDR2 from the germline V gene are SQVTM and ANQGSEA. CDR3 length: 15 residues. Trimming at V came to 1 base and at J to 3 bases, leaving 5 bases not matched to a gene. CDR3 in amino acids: CSVEVKAGVYNEQFF. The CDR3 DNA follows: TGCAGCGTTGAAGTGAAAGCGGGGGTCTACAATGAGCAGTTCTTC.